This TCR beta chain is drawn from a study of blood T cell repertoires in COVID-19. On the study more broadly: COVID-19 samples, acute and convalescent, were from the United States, Italy and Spain. PBMCs, B-cell-depleted T cells, or T cells were the source of the cDNA or gDNA that made up the material.

The CDR3 runs 17 residues. Unmatched junction bases numbered 9, after V lost 4 bases and J lost 1 base. Germline V gene data show CDR1 as SGDLS and CDR2 as YYNGEE. Original processing methods: Reference gene primer amplification gave nucleated cell count estimates. Method: immunoSEQ multiplex PCR; TCRdb's copy keeps in-frame clones and lacks some. Clone size and V and J calls were adopted from that table, with D and trimming inferred from the DNA. The data hold 100,000 to 150,000 clones, with 86% observed a single time. The chain links TRBV9 to TRBJ2-1, with TRBD2 matching over 9 bases. The sequenced material came from peripheral blood. This TCR derives from a man aged 35 to 55 with acute or convalescent COVID-19. CDR3 sequence reads: CASSTASGVPSYNEQFF. The DNA for the CDR3 is TGTGCCAGCAGCACTGCTAGCGGGGTTCCGTCCTACAATGAGCAGTTCTTC.